This TCR beta chain was identified during a study of T-cell memory formation after mild COVID-19. Across the study: For the most part, TCR clusters were specific to one donor.

Study observations and caveats: The second-wave clones peaking on day 37 were not confirmed as SARS-CoV-2-specific.

Trimming stripped 0 bases from V and 0 bases from J, with 8 bases between. CDR1 and CDR2 (germline): LGHNA, YSLEER. This CDR3 region has 15 residues. MiXCR was run by TCRdb on the 5' RACE reads, yielding one entry per CDR3 protein. The table has about half a million distinct CDR3 sequences, 15% to 20% seen once. About this clonotype itself: As yet, its antigen is unknown.

This rearrangement joins TRBV4-3 to TRBJ1-2, with D uncertain. The sequence was collected from an adult woman who had mild COVID-19 (a few samples of this study predate the infection). Cell type and time point are not known. Sequences were obtained from PBMCs or a T cell subset sorted from them (not recorded which). The CDR3 reads CASSQEVVTNYGYTF. The CDR3 DNA sequence: TGCGCCAGCAGCCAAGAGGTGGTTACTAACTATGGCTACACCTTC.